Listed here are 3 T cell receptor beta chains from one sample, sequenced in a study of control samples from healthy donors and cancer patients. TCRdb's copy holds only in-frame clones and misses some; the assay was immunoSEQ multiplex PCR. The sample contains approximately 86,000 clones, more than 80% of which appear only once. Specimen: blood. These receptors originate from a woman aged 30 to 39 in good health.

The J gene is TRBJ1-5, the V gene TRBV21-1. TRBV21-1 is a documented pseudogene. CDR3 size: 17 residues. CDR3 sequence: CASSKGWLGHSNQPQHF. The CDR3 region has the DNA TGTGCCAGCAGCAAAGGGTGGTTAGGGCATAGCAATCAGCCCCAGCATTTT.

The table lists this clone with a few counts. Other nucleotide sequences in the sample specify the same CDR3. The chain combines TRBV6-1 with TRBJ2-3, with a weak D call TRBD2 (6 bases). The CDR3 spans 15 residues. The germline V gene encodes CDR1 MNHNS and CDR2 SASEGT. Trimming shortened V by 3 bases and J by 1 base, and 11 bases separated the two germline ends. CDR3 nucleotide sequence: TGTGCCAGCAGTGAGGTGTCGGGGGGCACAGATACGCAGTATTTT. It codes for CASSEVSGGTDTQYF.

This clone occurred once. The chain employs TRBV29-1 and TRBJ1-3; D possibly corresponds to TRBD1 (6 bases). This CDR3 comprises 13 residues. Trimming took 6 bases from V and 0 from J, leaving 9 bases between them. The germline CDR1 and CDR2 sequences are SQVTM and ANQGSEA. The CDR3 sequence is CSVQQGSGNTIYF. CDR3 DNA sequence: TGCAGCGTCCAACAGGGCTCTGGAAACACCATATATTTT.